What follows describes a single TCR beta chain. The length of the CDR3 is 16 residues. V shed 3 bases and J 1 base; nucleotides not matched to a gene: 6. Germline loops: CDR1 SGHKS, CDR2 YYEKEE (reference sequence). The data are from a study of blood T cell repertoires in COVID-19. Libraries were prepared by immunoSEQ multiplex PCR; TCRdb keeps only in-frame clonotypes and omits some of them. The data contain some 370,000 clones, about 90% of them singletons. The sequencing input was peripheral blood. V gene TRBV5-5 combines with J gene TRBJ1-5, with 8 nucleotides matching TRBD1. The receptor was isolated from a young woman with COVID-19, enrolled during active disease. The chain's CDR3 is CASSSGQARSNQPQHF. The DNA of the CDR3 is TGTGCCAGCAGCTCGGGACAGGCCAGGAGCAATCAGCCCCAGCATTTT.